The 9 T cell receptor beta chains below all came from one sample that was sequenced in a study of identical twins. TCRdb used MiXCR to reprocess the 5' RACE reads, holding one entry per CDR3 protein. The table shows more than 200,000 distinct CDR3 sequences, with about a tenth occurring only once. The sequenced sample was memory (CD45RO+) T cells sorted from blood. The origin of the receptors is a woman aged 18-29 years in good health.

The table lists this clonotype with a count of one. The CDR3 loop is CASSLGGGGSAQYF. The CDR3 DNA reads as TGTGCCAGCAGCTTAGGCGGGGGAGGGAGTGCGCAGTATTTT. The chain is built from TRBV7-9 and TRBJ2-3, with TRBD2 identical over 7 bases. V shed 1 base, J shed 10 bases, and the junction held 8 bases outside the gene matches. This CDR3 comprises 14 residues. The germline V gene encodes CDR1 SEHNR and CDR2 FQNEAQ (reference sequence).

This clonotype showed up just a few times. This rearrangement joins TRBV19 to TRBJ1-6; a weak D match, TRBD1 (5 bases). CDR1 and CDR2 (germline): LNHDA, SQIVND (reference sequence). The CDR3 has 16 amino acids. Trimming stripped 8 bases from V and 0 bases from J, with 14 bases between. CDR3 bases: TGTGCCAGTGTGGTTGGGGCGAACTCCTATAATTCACCCCTCCACTTT. Protein product: CASVVGANSYNSPLHF.

The chain links TRBV7-2 to TRBJ1-2; D gene unclear. Germline V gene sequence: CDR1 SGHTA, CDR2 FQGNSA. V shed 4 bases and J shed 11 bases, with 17 bases lying between them. There are 13 residues in the CDR3. The CDR3, as DNA: TGTGCCAGCAGCTCCGGGTCCCATATTCGATACACCTTC. Amino acids: CASSSGSHIRYTF.

The table lists this clonotype with a few counts. The chain's CDR3 is CASSLRSGQASFRGGYTF. Here the CDR3 DNA reads TGTGCCAGCAGTTTAAGGTCGGGACAGGCCTCTTTCAGGGGGGGCTACACCTTC. This chain links TRBV27 with TRBJ1-2; 8 nucleotides align to TRBD1. CDR1 and CDR2 from the germline V gene are MNHEY and SMNVEV (reference sequence). The CDR3 is 18 residues long. V was clipped by 2 bases and J by 8 bases; unmatched bases: 19.

This clonotype was recorded at least ten times. The chain recombines TRBV7-3 with TRBJ2-3; D unresolved. The length of the CDR3 is 14 residues. Trimming took off 3 bases at V and 0 bases at J, with 7 bases between the two ends. The germline CDR1 and CDR2 sequences are SGHTA and FQGTGA. The CDR3 nucleotides read TGTGCCAGCAGCTTGAACCCAAGCACAGATACGCAGTATTTT. Its protein is CASSLNPSTDTQYF.

This clonotype has only a few counts. V gene TRBV19 combines with J gene TRBJ2-7; D is possibly TRBD1 or TRBD2 (5 bases each). Trimming removed 6 bases from V and 1 base from J, with 10 bases in between. The CDR3 consists of 13 residues. Looked up from germline, CDR1 is LNHDA and CDR2 is SQIVND (reference sequence). CDR3 nucleotide sequence: TGTGCCAGTAGCTCGGGACCGTCCTACGAGCAGTACTTC. Its translation is CASSSGPSYEQYF.

This clonotype appeared many times. V gene TRBV7-2 combines with J gene TRBJ2-7; possibly TRBD1 or TRBD2 for D (5 bases each). V shed 8 bases and J shed 6 bases, with 11 bases lying between them. CDR1 and CDR2 from the germline V gene are SGHTA and FQGNSA. This CDR3 has 11 residues. For the CDR3, the DNA is TGTGCCAGCCAACAGAGGGGCGAGCAGTACTTC. Protein sequence: CASQQRGEQYF.

This clonotype turned up a few times. The chain has TRBV7-9 and TRBJ2-7, with TRBD1 matching over 8 bases. This CDR3 comprises 15 residues. Germline loops: CDR1 SEHNR, CDR2 FQNEAQ (reference sequence). J lost 3 bases, V lost 5 bases, and 9 bases had no gene match. The CDR3 DNA is TGTGCCAGCAGCCCCCCCGGGACAGGTATCTACGAGCAGTACTTC. Translating it yields CASSPPGTGIYEQYF.

This clonotype was seen at least ten times. The chain couples TRBV5-8 to TRBJ1-5; D not resolved. The CDR3 extends over 15 amino acids. V gave up 1 base and J gave up 4 bases, with 12 bases separating them. Germline-derived CDR1 and CDR2 are SGHTS and YDEGEE. CDR3 sequence (DNA): TGTGCCAGCAGCTTGAACCTTGGCCCTAATCAGCCCCAGCATTTT. Translated, it gives CASSLNLGPNQPQHF.